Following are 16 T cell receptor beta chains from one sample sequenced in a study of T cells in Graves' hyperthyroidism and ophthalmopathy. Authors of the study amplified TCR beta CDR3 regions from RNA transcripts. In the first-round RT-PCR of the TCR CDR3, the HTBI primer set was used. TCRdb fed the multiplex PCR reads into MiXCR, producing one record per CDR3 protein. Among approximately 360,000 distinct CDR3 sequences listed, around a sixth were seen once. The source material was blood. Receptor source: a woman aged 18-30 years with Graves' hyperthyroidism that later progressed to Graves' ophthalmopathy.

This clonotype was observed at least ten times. The CDR3 DNA reads TGCAGTGTGCTAGCGGGAGGGCTCGGGGGGAATGAGCAGTTCTTC. Translating gives CSVLAGGLGGNEQFF. The chain carries TRBV20-1 and TRBJ2-1; 12 nucleotides align to TRBD2. Germline V gives CDR1 DFQATT, CDR2 SNEGSKA (reference sequence). The CDR3 loop spans 15 amino acids. V lost 7 bases and J lost 7; bases outside the gene matches: 11.

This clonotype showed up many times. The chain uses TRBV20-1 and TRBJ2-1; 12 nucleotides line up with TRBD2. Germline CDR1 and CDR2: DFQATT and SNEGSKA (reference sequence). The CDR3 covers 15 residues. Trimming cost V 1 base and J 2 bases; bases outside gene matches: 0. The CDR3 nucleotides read TGCAGTGCTAGAGGGACTAGCGGGGCCTACAATGAGCAGTTCTTC. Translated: CSARGTSGAYNEQFF.

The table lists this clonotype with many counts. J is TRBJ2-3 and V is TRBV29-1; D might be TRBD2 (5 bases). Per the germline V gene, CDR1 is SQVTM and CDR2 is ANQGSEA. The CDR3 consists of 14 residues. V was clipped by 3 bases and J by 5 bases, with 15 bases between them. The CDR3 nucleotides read TGCAGCGTTGATAGCTCTACCGAGGGAGATACGCAGTATTTT. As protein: CSVDSSTEGDTQYF.

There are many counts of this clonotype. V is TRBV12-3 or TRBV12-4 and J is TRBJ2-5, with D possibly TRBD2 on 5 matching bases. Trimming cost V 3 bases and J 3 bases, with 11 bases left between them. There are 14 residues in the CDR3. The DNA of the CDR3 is TGTGCCAGCAGTTTGGGAGAGTCAGAAGAGACCCAGTACTTC. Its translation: CASSLGESEETQYF.

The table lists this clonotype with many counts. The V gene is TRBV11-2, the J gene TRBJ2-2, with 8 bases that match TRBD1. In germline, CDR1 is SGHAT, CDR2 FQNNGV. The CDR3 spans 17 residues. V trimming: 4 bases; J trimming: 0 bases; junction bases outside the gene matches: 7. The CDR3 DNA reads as TGTGCCAGCAGCTCTACAGCACAGGGGGCGAACACCGGGGAGCTGTTTTTT. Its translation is CASSSTAQGANTGELFF.

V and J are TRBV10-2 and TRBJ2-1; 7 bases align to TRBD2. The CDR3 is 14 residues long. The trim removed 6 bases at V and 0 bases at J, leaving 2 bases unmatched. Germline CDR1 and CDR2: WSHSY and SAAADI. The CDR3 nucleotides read TGCGCCAGCAGCGAGCGGGACTCCTACAATGAGCAGTTCTTC. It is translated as CASSERDSYNEQFF.

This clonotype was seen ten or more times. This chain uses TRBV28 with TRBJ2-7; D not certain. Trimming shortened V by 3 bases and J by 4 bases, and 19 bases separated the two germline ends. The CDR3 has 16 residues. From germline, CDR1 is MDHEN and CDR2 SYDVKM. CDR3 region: CASSFTPDVWWYEQYF. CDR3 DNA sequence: TGTGCCAGCAGTTTTACCCCGGACGTGTGGTGGTACGAGCAGTACTTC.

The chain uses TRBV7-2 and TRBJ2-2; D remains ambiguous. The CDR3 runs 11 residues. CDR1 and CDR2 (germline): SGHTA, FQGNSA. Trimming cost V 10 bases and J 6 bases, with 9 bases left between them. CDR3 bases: TGTGCCACCTATTCCGCCGGGGAGCTGTTTTTT. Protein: CATYSAGELFF.

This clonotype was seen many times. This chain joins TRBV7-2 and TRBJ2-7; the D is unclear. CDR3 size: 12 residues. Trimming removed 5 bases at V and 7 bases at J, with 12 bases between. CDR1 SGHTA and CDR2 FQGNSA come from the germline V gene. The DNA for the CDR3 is TGTGCCAGCAGCCGAACCTTGGGAGAGCAGTACTTC. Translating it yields CASSRTLGEQYF. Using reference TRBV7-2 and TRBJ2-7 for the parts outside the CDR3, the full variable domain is GAGVSQSPSNKVTEKGKDVELRCDPISGHTALYWYRQSLGQGLEFLIYFQGNSAPDKSGLPSDRFSAERTGGSVSTLTIQRTQQEDSAVYLCASSRTLGEQYFGPGTRLTVT.

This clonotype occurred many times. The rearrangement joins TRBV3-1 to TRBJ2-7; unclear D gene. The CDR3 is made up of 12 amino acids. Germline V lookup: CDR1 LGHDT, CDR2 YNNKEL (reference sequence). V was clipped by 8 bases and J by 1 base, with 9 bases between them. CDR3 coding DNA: TGTGCCAGCTCCCAAGCTTCCTACGAGCAGTACTTC. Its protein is CASSQASYEQYF.

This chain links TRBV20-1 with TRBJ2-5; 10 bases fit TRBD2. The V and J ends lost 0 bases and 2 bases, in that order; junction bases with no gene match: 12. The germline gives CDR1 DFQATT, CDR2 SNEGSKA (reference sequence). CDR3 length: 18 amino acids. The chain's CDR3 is CSARDRASGRVGQETQYF. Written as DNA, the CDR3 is TGCAGTGCTAGAGATCGGGCTAGCGGGAGAGTGGGGCAAGAGACCCAGTACTTC.

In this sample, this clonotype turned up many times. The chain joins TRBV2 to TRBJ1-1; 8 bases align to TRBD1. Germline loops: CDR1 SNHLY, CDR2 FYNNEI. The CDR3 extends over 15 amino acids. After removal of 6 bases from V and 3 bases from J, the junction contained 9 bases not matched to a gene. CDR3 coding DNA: TGTGCCAGCAGACTCGACAGGGGAGGAGACACTGAAGCTTTCTTT. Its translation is CASRLDRGGDTEAFF.

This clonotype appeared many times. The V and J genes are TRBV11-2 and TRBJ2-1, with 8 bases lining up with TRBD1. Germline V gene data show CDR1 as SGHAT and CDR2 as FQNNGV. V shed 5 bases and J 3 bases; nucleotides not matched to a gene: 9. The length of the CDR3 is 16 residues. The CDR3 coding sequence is TGTGCCAGCAGCCCCATAACAGGGGGGTACTACAATGAGCAGTTCTTC. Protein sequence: CASSPITGGYYNEQFF.

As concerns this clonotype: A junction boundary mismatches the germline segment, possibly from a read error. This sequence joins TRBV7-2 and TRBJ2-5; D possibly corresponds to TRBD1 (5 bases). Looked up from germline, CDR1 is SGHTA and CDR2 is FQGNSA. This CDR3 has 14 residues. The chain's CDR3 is CVSSLPDRPETQYF. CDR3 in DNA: TGTGTCAGCAGCTTACCCGACAGACCGGAGACCCAGTACTTC.

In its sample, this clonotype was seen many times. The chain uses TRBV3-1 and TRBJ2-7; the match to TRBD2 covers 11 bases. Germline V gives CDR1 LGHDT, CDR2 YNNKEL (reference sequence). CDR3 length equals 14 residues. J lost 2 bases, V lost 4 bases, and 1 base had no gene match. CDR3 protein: CASSPLAGAYEQYF. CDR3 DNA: TGTGCCAGCAGCCCACTAGCGGGGGCCTACGAGCAGTACTTC.

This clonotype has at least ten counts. The CDR3 reads CASSFLPGPTDTQYF. The CDR3 bases are TGTGCCAGCAGCTTCCTTCCTGGACCCACAGATACGCAGTATTTT. The chain joins TRBV11-3 to TRBJ2-3; D unclear. The length of the CDR3 is 15 residues. Germline CDR1 is SGHNT and CDR2 is YENEEA. Trimming took 3 bases from V and 2 from J, leaving 12 bases between them.